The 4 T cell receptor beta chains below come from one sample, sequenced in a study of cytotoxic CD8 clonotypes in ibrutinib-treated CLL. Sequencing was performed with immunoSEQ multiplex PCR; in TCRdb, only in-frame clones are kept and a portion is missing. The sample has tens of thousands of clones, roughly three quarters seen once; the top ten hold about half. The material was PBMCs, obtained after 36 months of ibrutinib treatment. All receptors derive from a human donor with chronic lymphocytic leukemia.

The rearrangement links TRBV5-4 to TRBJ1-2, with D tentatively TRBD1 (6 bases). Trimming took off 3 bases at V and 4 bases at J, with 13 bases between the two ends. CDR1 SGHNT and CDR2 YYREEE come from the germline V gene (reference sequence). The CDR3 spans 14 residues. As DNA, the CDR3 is TGTGCCAGCAGCTGGAGGGGACAAAGCTATGGCTACACCTTC. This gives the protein CASSWRGQSYGYTF.

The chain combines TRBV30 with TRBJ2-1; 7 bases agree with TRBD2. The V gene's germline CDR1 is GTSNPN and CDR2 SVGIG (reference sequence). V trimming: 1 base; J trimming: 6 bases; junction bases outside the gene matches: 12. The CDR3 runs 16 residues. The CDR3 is CAWSELPQWGGNEQFF. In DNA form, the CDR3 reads TGTGCCTGGAGTGAATTACCTCAGTGGGGGGGCAATGAGCAGTTCTTC. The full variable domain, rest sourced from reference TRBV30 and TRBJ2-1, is SQTIHQWPATLVQPVGSPLSLECTVEGTSNPNLYWYRQAAGRGLQLLFYSVGIGQISSEVPQNLSASRPQDRQFILSSKKLLLSDSGFYLCAWSELPQWGGNEQFFGPGTRLTVL.

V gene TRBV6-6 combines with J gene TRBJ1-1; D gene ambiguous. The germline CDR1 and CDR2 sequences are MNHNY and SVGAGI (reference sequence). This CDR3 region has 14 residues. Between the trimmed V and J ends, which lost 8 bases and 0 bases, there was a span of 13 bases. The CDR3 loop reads CASGREAMNTEAFF. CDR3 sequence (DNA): TGTGCCAGCGGCAGAGAGGCCATGAACACTGAAGCTTTCTTT.

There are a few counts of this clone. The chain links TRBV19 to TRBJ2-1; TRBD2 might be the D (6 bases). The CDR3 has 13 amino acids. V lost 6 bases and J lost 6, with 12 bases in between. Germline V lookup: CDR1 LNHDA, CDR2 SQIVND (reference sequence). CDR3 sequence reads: CASSQAGPNEQFF. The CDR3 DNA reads TGTGCCAGTAGCCAAGCGGGCCCCAATGAGCAGTTCTTC.